This TCR beta chain derives from a study of read filtering for tumor transcriptome and immune sequencing. Study at large: Patients were about 17 male and some 13 female, mean age 65.9 years, range roughly 47 to 85. Whole-transcriptome libraries were prepared after DNase treatment.

From around 440 ng of RNA, a library with molecular barcoded alpha/delta and beta/gamma adaptors was made. TCRdb recomputed calls from the reads with MiXCR, one row per CDR3 protein. The sample consists of approximately 140,000 distinct CDR3 sequences, around 14% of them appearing once. General study findings and limits: The sorted CD138-negative fraction was a mixed bone marrow immune population, not purified T cells.

In this sample, this clonotype turned up many times. Its antigen is not known. The CDR3 consists of 14 residues. Germline V CDR1 and CDR2: SGHVS, FNYEAQ. Trimming took 6 bases from V and 7 from J; bases not matched to a gene: 4. This sequence was found in a donor over 35 with multiple myeloma. The chain carries TRBV7-6 and TRBJ1-6, with TRBD1 identical over 9 bases. The sample taken for sequencing was a population of CD138-negative cells sorted from bone marrow. CDR3 in DNA: TGTGCCAGCAGTCGACAGGGGGTAAATTCACCCCTCCACTTT. Residues: CASSRQGVNSPLHF.